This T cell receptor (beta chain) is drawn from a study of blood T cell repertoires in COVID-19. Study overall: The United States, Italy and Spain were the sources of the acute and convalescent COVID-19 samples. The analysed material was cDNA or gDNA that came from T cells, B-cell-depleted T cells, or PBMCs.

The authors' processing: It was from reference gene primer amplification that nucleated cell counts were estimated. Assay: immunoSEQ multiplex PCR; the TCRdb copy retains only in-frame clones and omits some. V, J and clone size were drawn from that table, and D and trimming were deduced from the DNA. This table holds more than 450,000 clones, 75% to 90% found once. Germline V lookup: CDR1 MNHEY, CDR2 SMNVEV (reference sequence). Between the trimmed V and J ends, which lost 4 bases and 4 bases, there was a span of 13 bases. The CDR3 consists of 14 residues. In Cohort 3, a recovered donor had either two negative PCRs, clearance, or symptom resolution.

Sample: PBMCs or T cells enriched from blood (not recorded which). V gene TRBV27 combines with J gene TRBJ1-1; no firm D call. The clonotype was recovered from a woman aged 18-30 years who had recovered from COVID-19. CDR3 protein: CASSSPAAGTEAFF. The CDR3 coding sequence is TGTGCCAGCAGTTCTCCGGCCGCGGGCACTGAAGCTTTCTTT.